The entry below gives a single TCR beta chain sequence along with its context. Its target is not known. The source of the sample is a study of CD8 T cells in ankylosing spondylitis. Overall study findings and caveats: Relatively scarce in peripheral blood, disease-linked clones were CD8+. Reactive arthritis synovial fluid and blood previously showed some of these motif variants. Matched synovial fluid from ankylosing spondylitis patients was reported to be enriched for disease-linked clones. A TCR beta motif of fewer than ten highly homologous variants seemed to mark ankylosing spondylitis blood.

This CDR3 region has 15 residues. Germline V CDR1 and CDR2: SGHKS, YYEKEE (reference sequence). The V end was cut by 4 bases, the J end by 0 bases, with 10 bases between. Construction of TCR beta libraries was performed using quantitative 5'-RACE with molecular barcodes. In TCRdb, the 5' RACE reads were re-called with MiXCR into one record per CDR3 protein. The sample lists roughly 440,000 distinct CDR3 sequences; 15% to 20% were seen once. Material: blood, either unsorted or a sorted T cell fraction (not recorded which). This TCR was sampled from a male donor with ankylosing spondylitis. The chain recombines TRBV5-5 with TRBJ1-4; D is possibly TRBD1 (5 bases). CDR3 residues: CASSHDSATNEKLFF. The CDR3 DNA reads as TGTGCCAGCAGCCATGACAGTGCAACTAATGAAAAACTGTTTTTT.